The 8 T cell receptor beta chains in this list originate from one sample, sequenced in a study of blood T cell repertoires in COVID-19. The table came from immunoSEQ multiplex PCR; TCRdb's copy has only in-frame clones and leaves some out. The table records more than 300,000 clones, about 86% of them present only once. Sequencing was carried out using peripheral blood. These receptors originate from a woman aged 50 to 60 with acute or convalescent COVID-19.

CDR3 loop: CASSYRLADLEQFF. For the CDR3, the DNA is TGTGCCAGCAGTTATCGTCTAGCGGACCTCGAGCAGTTCTTC. The chain combines TRBV6-2 or TRBV6-3 with TRBJ2-1, with TRBD2 identical over 7 bases. Germline V lookup: CDR1 MNHEY, CDR2 SVGEGT. V was clipped by 3 bases and J by 10 bases; unmatched bases: 9. The CDR3 has 14 residues.

The chain links TRBV18 to TRBJ1-1; no definite D call. Germline CDR1 and CDR2: KGHSH and LQKENI. This CDR3 is built from 13 residues. The V gene lost 0 bases and the J gene lost 5 bases, with 7 bases spanning the gap. This CDR3 reads CASSPPRETEAFF. Written as DNA, the CDR3 is TGTGCCAGCTCACCACCGCGGGAAACTGAAGCTTTCTTT.

This clone has only one observation. The rearrangement joins TRBV12-5 to TRBJ2-1; 8 nucleotides line up with TRBD2. Per germline, CDR1 LGHNT and CDR2 FRNRAP. The ends lost 3 bases at V and 0 bases at J; junction bases unmatched: 10. The length of the CDR3 is 18 residues. CDR3: CASGLSSGGASSYNEQFF. The CDR3 DNA reads TGTGCTAGTGGTTTATCCAGCGGGGGAGCTAGCTCCTACAATGAGCAGTTCTTC.

The chain carries TRBV6-2 or TRBV6-3 and TRBJ2-5, with no clear D. Trimming stripped 3 bases from V and 4 bases from J, with 6 bases between. Germline V CDR1 and CDR2: MNHEY, SVGEGT. The CDR3 runs to 12 residues. The CDR3 DNA reads as TGTGCCAGCAGTTATCGAGGAGAGACCCAGTACTTC. Translated: CASSYRGETQYF.

The V call is TRBV4-1, the J call TRBJ2-1, with TRBD2 matching 8 bases. V lost 1 base to trimming and J lost 2 bases; unmatched junction nucleotides: 7. CDR1 is MGHRA and CDR2 is YSYEKL in the germline V gene. This CDR3 is 17 amino acids long. CDR3 amino acids: CASSQGPTGGTYNEQFF. CDR3 coding DNA: TGCGCCAGCAGCCAAGGACCTACGGGAGGGACCTACAATGAGCAGTTCTTC.

This clone was seen more than once but under ten times. The CDR3, as DNA: TGTGCCAGTGAGGGGGCCAAGAGGACTGAAGCTTTCTTT. Protein product: CASEGAKRTEAFF. The J gene is TRBJ1-1, the V gene TRBV19; 7 bases match TRBD1. Germline loops: CDR1 LNHDA, CDR2 SQIVND (reference sequence). The ends lost 8 bases at V and 5 bases at J; junction bases unmatched: 8. The CDR3 covers 13 residues.

The chain is built from TRBV27 and TRBJ1-6; unclear D gene. CDR1 and CDR2 from the germline V gene are MNHEY and SMNVEV (reference sequence). The CDR3 spans 13 residues. Trimming removed 3 bases at V and 9 bases at J, with 9 bases between. CDR3 amino acids: CASSLKGASPLHF. The CDR3 bases are TGTGCCAGCAGTTTGAAGGGAGCTTCACCCCTCCACTTT.

The genes are TRBV7-2 and TRBJ2-7, with 8 bases identical to TRBD1. After removal of 1 base from V and 5 bases from J, the junction contained 7 bases not matched to a gene. The germline V gene encodes CDR1 SGHTA and CDR2 FQGNSA. This CDR3 is built from 15 residues. The CDR3 region has the DNA TGTGCCAGCAGCTTAGACAGGGGGGCTCACGACGAGCAGTACGTC. Its translation: CASSLDRGAHDEQYV.